This TCR beta chain stems from a study of blood T cell repertoires in COVID-19. Study-level information: PBMCs, B-cell-depleted T cells, or T cells provided the cDNA or gDNA that made up the material.

TCRdb's copy holds only in-frame clones and misses some; the assay was immunoSEQ multiplex PCR. The sample has 200,000 to 300,000 clones, approximately 80% seen once. CDR3 size: 17 residues. Germline CDR1 is SGHNT and CDR2 is YENEEA. With V trimmed by 2 bases and J by 4 bases, 9 bases remained unmatched. The TCR was taken from a man aged 35-49 years who had recovered from COVID-19. The chain is built from TRBV11-3 and TRBJ2-1, with 9 nucleotides matching TRBD2. Specimen: peripheral blood. The CDR3 DNA reads TGTGCCAGCAGCTTAAATAGCGGGGGCGCCCATTACAATGAGCAGTTCTTC. Amino acids: CASSLNSGGAHYNEQFF.